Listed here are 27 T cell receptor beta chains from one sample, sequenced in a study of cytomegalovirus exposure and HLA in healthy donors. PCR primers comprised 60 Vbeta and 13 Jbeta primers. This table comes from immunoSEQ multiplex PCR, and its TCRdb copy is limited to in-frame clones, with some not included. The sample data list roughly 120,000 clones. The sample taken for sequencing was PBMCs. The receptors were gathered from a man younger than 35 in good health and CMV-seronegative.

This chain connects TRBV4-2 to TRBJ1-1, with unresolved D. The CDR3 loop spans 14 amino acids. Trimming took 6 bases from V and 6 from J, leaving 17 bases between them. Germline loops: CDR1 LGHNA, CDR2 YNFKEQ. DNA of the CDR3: TGTGCCAGCAGTCCCCAGGCAGCCCCGGCTGAAGCTTTCTTT. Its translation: CASSPQAAPAEAFF.

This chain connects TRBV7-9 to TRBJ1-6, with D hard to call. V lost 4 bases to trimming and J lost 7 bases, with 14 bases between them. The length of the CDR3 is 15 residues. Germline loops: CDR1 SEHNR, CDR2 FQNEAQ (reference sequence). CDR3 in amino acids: CASSSMSAVNSPLHF. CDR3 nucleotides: TGTGCCAGCAGCTCTATGAGCGCAGTGAATTCACCCCTCCACTTT.

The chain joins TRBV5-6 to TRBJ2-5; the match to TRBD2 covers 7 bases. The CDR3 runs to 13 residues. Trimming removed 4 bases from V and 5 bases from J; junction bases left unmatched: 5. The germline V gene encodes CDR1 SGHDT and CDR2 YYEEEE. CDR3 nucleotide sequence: TGTGCCAGCAGCACGTACGGGAGGGAGACCCAGTACTTC. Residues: CASSTYGRETQYF.

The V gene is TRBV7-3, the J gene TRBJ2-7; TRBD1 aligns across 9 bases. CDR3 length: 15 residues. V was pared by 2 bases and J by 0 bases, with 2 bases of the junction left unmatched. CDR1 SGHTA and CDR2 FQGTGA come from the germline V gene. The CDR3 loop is CASSLGTGTSYEQYF. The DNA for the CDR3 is TGTGCCAGCAGCTTAGGGACAGGGACCTCCTACGAGCAGTACTTC.

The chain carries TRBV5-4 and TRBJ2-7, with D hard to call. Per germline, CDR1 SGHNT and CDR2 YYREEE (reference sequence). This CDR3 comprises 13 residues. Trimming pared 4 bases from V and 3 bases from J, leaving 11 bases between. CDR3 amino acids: CASSLPPLYEQYF. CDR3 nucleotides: TGTGCCAGCAGCCTACCTCCACTCTACGAGCAGTACTTC.

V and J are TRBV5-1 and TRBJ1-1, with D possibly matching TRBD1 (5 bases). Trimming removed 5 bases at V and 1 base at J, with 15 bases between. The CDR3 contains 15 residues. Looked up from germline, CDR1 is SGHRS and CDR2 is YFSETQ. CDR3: CASRTIGASNTEAFF. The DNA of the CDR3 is TGCGCCAGCAGGACGATAGGGGCCTCGAACACTGAAGCTTTCTTT.

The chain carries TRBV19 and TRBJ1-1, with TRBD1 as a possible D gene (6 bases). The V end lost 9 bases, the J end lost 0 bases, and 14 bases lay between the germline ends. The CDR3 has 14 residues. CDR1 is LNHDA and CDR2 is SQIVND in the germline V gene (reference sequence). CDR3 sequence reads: CASRLDRLNTEAFF. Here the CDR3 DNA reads TGTGCCAGCCGATTGGACAGATTGAACACTGAAGCTTTCTTT.

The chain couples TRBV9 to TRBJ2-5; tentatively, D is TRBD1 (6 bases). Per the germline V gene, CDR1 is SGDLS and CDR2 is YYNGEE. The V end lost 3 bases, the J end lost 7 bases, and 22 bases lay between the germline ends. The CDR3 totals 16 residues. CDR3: CASSAQDRPELGTQYF. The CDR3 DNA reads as TGTGCCAGCAGCGCCCAGGACAGACCCGAGCTCGGGACCCAGTACTTC.

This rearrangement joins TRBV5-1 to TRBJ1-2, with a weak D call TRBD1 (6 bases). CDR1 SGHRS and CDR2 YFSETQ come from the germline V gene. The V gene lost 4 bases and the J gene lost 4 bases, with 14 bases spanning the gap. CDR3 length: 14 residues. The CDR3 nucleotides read TGCGCCAGCAGCCCGGAACAGGGTGGCTATGGCTACACCTTC. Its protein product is CASSPEQGGYGYTF.

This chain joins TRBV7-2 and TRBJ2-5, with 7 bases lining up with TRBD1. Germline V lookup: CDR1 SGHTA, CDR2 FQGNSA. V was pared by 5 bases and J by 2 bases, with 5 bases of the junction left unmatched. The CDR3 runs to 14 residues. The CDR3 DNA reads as TGTGCCAGCAGCCCCATCAGGGGGCAAGAGACCCAGTACTTC. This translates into CASSPIRGQETQYF.

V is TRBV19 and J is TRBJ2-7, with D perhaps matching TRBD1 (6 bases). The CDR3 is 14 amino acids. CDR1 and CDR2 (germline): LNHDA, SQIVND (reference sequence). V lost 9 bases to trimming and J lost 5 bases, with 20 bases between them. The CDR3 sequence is CASQTGQGINEQYF. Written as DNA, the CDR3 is TGTGCCAGCCAAACCGGGCAGGGGATCAACGAGCAGTACTTC.

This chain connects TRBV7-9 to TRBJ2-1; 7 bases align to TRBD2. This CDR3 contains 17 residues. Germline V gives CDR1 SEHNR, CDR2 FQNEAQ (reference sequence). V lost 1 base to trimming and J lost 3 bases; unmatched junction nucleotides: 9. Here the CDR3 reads CASSLGGGWRNYNEQFF. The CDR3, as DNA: TGTGCCAGCAGCTTAGGGGGGGGGTGGCGAAACTACAATGAGCAGTTCTTC. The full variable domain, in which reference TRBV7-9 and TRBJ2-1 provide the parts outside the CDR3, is DTGVSQNPRHKITKRGQNVTFRCDPISEHNRLYWYRQTLGQGPEFLTYFQNEAQLEKSRLLSDRFSAERPKGSFSTLEIQRTEQGDSAMYLCASSLGGGWRNYNEQFFGPGTRLTVL.

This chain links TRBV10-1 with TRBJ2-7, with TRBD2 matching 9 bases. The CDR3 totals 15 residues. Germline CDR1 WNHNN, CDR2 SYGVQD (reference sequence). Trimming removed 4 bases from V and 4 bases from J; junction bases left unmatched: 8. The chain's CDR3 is CASSAAAGGPYEQYF. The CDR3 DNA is TGCGCCAGCAGTGCAGCGGCGGGAGGGCCATACGAGCAGTACTTC.

The CDR3 here is CASKAGDLQYF. CDR3 nucleotide sequence: TGTGCCTCAAAAGCGGGAGATTTGCAGTATTTT. The chain couples TRBV6-6 to TRBJ2-3, with TRBD2 matching over 8 bases. Germline V gene sequence: CDR1 MNHNY, CDR2 SVGAGI (reference sequence). V trimming: 11 bases; J trimming: 11 bases; junction bases outside the gene matches: 9. The CDR3 consists of 11 residues.

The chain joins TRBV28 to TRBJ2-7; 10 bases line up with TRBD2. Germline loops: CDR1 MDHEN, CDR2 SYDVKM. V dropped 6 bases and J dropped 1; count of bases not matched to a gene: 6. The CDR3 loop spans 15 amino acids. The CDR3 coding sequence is TGTGCCAGCAGACCCGGGACTAGCGCTTCCTACGAGCAGTACTTC. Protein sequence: CASRPGTSASYEQYF.

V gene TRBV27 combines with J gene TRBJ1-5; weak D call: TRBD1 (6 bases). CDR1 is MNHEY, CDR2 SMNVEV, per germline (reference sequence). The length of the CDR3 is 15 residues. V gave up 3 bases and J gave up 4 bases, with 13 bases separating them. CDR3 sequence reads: CASSFGRGINQPQHF. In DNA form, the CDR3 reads TGTGCCAGCAGTTTCGGTAGGGGGATTAATCAGCCCCAGCATTTT.

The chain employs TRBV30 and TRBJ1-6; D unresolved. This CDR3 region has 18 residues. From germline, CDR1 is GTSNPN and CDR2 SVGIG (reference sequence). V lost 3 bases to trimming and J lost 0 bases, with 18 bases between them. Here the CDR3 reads CAWRAGWPQSSYNSPLHF. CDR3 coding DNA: TGTGCCTGGAGAGCGGGTTGGCCCCAGAGCTCCTATAATTCACCCCTCCACTTT.

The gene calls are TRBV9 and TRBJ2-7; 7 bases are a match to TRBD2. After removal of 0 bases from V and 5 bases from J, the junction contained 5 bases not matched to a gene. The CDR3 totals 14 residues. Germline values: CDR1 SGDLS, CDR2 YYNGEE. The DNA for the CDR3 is TGTGCCAGCAGCGTAGGGCAGGGAGGGGACGAGCAGTACTTC. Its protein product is CASSVGQGGDEQYF. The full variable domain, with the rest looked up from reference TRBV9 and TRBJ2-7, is DSGVTQTPKHLITATGQRVTLRCSPRSGDLSVYWYQQSLDQGLQFLIQYYNGEERAKGNILERFSAQQFPDLHSELNLSSLELGDSALYFCASSVGQGGDEQYFGPGTRLTVT.

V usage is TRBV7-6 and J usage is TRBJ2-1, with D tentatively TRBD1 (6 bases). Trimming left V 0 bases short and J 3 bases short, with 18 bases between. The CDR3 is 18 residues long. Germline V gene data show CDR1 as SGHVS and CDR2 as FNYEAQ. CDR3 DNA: TGTGCCAGCAGCTTAGCAGGTCGGGGCCAGGGGTTCTACAATGAGCAGTTCTTC. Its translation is CASSLAGRGQGFYNEQFF.

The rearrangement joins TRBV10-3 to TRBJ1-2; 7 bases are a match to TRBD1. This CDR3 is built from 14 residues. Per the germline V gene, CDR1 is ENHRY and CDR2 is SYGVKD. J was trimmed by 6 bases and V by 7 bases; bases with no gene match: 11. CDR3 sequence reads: CAIMNSGTDNGYTF. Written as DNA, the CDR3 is TGTGCCATCATGAATTCCGGGACAGACAATGGCTACACCTTC.

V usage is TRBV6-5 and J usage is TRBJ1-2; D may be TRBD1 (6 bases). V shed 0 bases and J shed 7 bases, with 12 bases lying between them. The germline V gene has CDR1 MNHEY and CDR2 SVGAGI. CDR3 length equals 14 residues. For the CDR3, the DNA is TGTGCCAGCAGTTACTCGCGGGGGGGCGGTGGCTACACCTTC. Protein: CASSYSRGGGGYTF.

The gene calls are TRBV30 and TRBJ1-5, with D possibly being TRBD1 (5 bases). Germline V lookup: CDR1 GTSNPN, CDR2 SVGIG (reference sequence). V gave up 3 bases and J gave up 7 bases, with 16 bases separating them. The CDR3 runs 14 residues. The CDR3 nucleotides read TGTGCCTGGAGCGCGGGGGGGGTTGGCCAGCCCCAGCATTTT. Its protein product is CAWSAGGVGQPQHF.

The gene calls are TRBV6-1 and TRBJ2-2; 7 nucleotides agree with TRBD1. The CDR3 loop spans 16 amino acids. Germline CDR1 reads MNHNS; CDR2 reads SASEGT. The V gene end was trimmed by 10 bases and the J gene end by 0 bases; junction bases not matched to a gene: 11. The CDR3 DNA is TGTGCCACCAGGGAAACCGGGACAGCGAACACCGGGGAGCTGTTTTTT. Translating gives CATRETGTANTGELFF.

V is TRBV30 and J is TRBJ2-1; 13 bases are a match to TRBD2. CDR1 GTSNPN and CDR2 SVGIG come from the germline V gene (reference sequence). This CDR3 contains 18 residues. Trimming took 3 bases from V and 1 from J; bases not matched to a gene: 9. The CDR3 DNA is TGTGCCTGGAGAACGGGGACTAGCGGGATACCATCCTACAATGAGCAGTTCTTC. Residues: CAWRTGTSGIPSYNEQFF.

The CDR3 nucleotides are TGTGCCAGCAGCTTGGTGAGGCTAGCGGGAGAGGCTGGGGCCAACGTCCTGACTTTC. Amino acids: CASSLVRLAGEAGANVLTF. The V gene is TRBV5-4, the J gene TRBJ2-6; 10 nucleotides line up with TRBD2. The junction had 8 bases not matched to a gene; V was cut back by 0 bases and J by 2 bases. CDR1 and CDR2 from the germline V gene are SGHNT and YYREEE (reference sequence). The CDR3 contains 19 residues.

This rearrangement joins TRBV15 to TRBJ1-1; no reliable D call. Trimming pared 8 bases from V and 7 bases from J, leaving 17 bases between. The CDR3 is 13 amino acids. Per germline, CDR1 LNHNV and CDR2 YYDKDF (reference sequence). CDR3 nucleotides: TGTGCCACCTCGGTTAGCGACCACTTTGAAGCTTTCTTT. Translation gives CATSVSDHFEAFF.

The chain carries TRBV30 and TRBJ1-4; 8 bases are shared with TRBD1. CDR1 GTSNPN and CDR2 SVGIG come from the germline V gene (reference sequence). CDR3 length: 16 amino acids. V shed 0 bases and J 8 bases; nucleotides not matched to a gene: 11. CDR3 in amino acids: CAWSVGTGSMWEKLFF. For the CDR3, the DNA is TGTGCCTGGAGTGTAGGGACAGGCTCGATGTGGGAAAAACTGTTTTTT.